A single sample gave rise to the 9 T cell receptor beta chains below, sequenced in a study of shared clonotypes between healthy human individuals. Produced via immunoSEQ multiplex PCR; TCRdb's table is partial and in-frame only. This sample has around 2.5 million clones, with approximately 94% found just once. Material: naive CD4+ T cells from PBMCs. Subset indicated: CD45RA+ positively selected. The receptors shown here come from a man younger than 30 in good health. Some clones in this sample may be carry-over from other donors' samples.

The chain uses TRBV28 and TRBJ2-1, with D maybe TRBD2 (5 bases). The V end was cut by 5 bases, the J end by 5 bases, with 7 bases between. Germline V gene data show CDR1 as MDHEN and CDR2 as SYDVKM. This CDR3 is 12 amino acids long. The CDR3 DNA is TGTGCCAGCAGTCCCGGGAACAATGAGCAGTTCTTC. This sequence encodes CASSPGNNEQFF.

This chain uses TRBV12-5 with TRBJ2-7; TRBD1 aligns across 11 bases. Germline V lookup: CDR1 LGHNT, CDR2 FRNRAP. CDR3 length equals 15 residues. V lost 3 bases, J lost 0 bases, and 1 base stayed unmatched. CDR3 protein: CASGLGQGASYEQYF. CDR3 nucleotides: TGTGCTAGTGGTTTAGGACAGGGGGCCTCCTACGAGCAGTACTTC.

A single count supports this clone. The V gene is TRBV4-3, the J gene TRBJ2-3; D may be TRBD2 (5 bases). The germline V gene has CDR1 LGHNA and CDR2 YSLEER. Between the trimmed V and J ends, which lost 0 bases and 14 bases, there was a span of 21 bases. The CDR3 is 15 amino acids. This CDR3 reads CASSQDRFGLALVYF. Here the CDR3 DNA reads TGCGCCAGCAGCCAAGATAGGTTCGGGCTAGCACTTGTGTATTTT.

This clone was counted a few times. The chain uses TRBV27 and TRBJ2-7; 10 nucleotides agree with TRBD2. Trimming at V came to 2 bases and at J to 5 bases, leaving 6 bases not matched to a gene. Germline CDR1 reads MNHEY; CDR2 reads SMNVEV (reference sequence). The CDR3 runs 15 residues. CDR3 sequence: CASSLKASGSNEQYF. CDR3 coding DNA: TGTGCCAGCAGTTTAAAGGCTAGCGGGAGCAACGAGCAGTACTTC.

The chain has TRBV6-6 and TRBJ1-4; D not resolved. Germline V gene data show CDR1 as MNHNY and CDR2 as SVGAGI (reference sequence). V lost 2 bases and J 0 bases, leaving 7 bases between the germline ends. The CDR3 runs 15 residues. CDR3 nucleotide sequence: TGTGCCAGCAGTTACCCAGTTGCAACTAATGAAAAACTGTTTTTT. Protein: CASSYPVATNEKLFF.

This chain joins TRBV6-1 and TRBJ2-3; tentatively, D is TRBD1 (6 bases). The germline gives CDR1 MNHNS, CDR2 SASEGT. The CDR3 loop spans 15 amino acids. Trimming shortened V by 3 bases and J by 8 bases, and 18 bases separated the two germline ends. The CDR3: CASSDVPGHDITQYF. DNA of the CDR3: TGTGCCAGCAGTGACGTCCCGGGACACGATATTACGCAGTATTTT.

In DNA form, the CDR3 reads TGTGCCAGCTCACCGATGGTGAACAAGGACACTGAAGCTTTCTTT. It codes for CASSPMVNKDTEAFF. The rearrangement uses TRBV18 and TRBJ1-1; D unresolved. Trimming pared 3 bases from V and 3 bases from J, leaving 14 bases between. CDR3 size: 15 residues. CDR1 is KGHSH, CDR2 LQKENI, per germline.

This CDR3 is CAWSVQVSYGYTF. The CDR3 DNA is TGTGCCTGGAGTGTCCAGGTCTCCTATGGCTACACCTTC. This chain uses TRBV30 with TRBJ1-2, with D hard to call. CDR1 GTSNPN and CDR2 SVGIG come from the germline V gene (reference sequence). Trimming cost V 0 bases and J 4 bases, with 9 bases left between them. The CDR3 covers 13 residues.

The V gene is TRBV6-1, the J gene TRBJ2-5; D unclear. Germline-derived CDR1 and CDR2 are MNHNS and SASEGT. V lost 1 base to trimming and J lost 0 bases, with 9 bases between them. The CDR3 sequence is 15 residues long. The CDR3 loop reads CASSEGILYQETQYF. As DNA, the CDR3 is TGTGCCAGCAGTGAAGGAATCCTGTACCAAGAGACCCAGTACTTC.